Listed below are T cell receptor beta chains from one sample, sequenced in a study of blood T cell repertoires in COVID-19. Only in-frame clones appear in the TCRdb table, and some are missing; sequencing was by immunoSEQ multiplex PCR. The sample holds 150,000 to 200,000 clones, over 75% seen once. Sequencing input: peripheral blood. The origin of the receptors is an older man who had recovered from COVID-19. Both conserved end residues are trimmed from each CDR3.

TRBV4-3 ASSQGVIRSGNTIY
TRBV7-9 ASSSTTGSYEQY
TRBV11-2 ASSSSTDTQY
TRBV15 ATSRAGAGQGNEQF
TRBV28 ASTNGGRAYEQY
TRBV3-1/TRBV3-2 ASSFQGNTEAF
TRBV15 ATSRGQTVAKNIQY
TRBV3-1/TRBV3-2 ASNNQGEKLF
TRBV3-1/TRBV3-2 ASSQPVATLNEQF
TRBV19 ASSISAGPQH
TRBV4-1 ASSPASGNSYNEQF
TRBV5-1 ASSLGQGNSPLH
TRBV4-1 ASSQVWRAGGSYEQY
TRBV9 ASSVGRGNWNEQF
TRBV28 ASVDSKYEQY
TRBV6-5 ASSYSRQGSYEQY
TRBV29-1 SVGGTGTTETQY
TRBV2 ASSQGALLTEAF
TRBV5-5 ASSLDNYGYT
TRBV11-2 ASSGQIEQY
TRBV12-2 ASRNSGFPYEQY
TRBV2 ASVGLSETQY
TRBV7-9 ASSEGIADTGELF
TRBV30 AWSAWGGSGNTIY
TRBV5-1 ASSQLTRGAYNEQF
TRBV10-3 AISDGGGSYNSPLH
TRBV28 ASSYTSGDSGANVLT
TRBV19 ASSIGTTYEQY
TRBV2 ASRDRDDQPQH
TRBV28 ASTSVTGSNQPQH
TRBV9 ASSVARDVGTSGIVNEQF
TRBV7-2 ASSLYGLAGAYSYNEQF
TRBV12-3/TRBV12-4 ASGLGVREQY
TRBV7-9 ASSLLGEGGLVQF
TRBV18 ASSTGDEQF
TRBV24-1 ATSDPGLDYNEQF
TRBV12-3/TRBV12-4 ASAWDTGYGYT
TRBV5-8 ASSLGSGSHEQY
TRBV5-1 ASMTGTSSYNEQF
TRBV10-2 ASSDGGRAGGELF
TRBV27 ASSLLGTGVSPLH
TRBV19 ASSIGQGTGELF
TRBV18 ASSRGQGNTEAF
TRBV7-2 ASSYPSGRGNEQF